Listed here are 9 T cell receptor beta chains from one sample, sequenced in a study of cytomegalovirus exposure and HLA in healthy donors. Both 60 Vbeta primers and 13 Jbeta primers went into the PCR. The table came from immunoSEQ multiplex PCR; TCRdb's copy has only in-frame clones and leaves some out. The table has roughly 150,000 clones, roughly four fifths seen once. The sequenced sample was PBMCs. These TCRs come from a man aged 35-49 years in good health and CMV-seronegative.

This rearrangement joins TRBV10-3 to TRBJ2-7; weak D call: TRBD1 (6 bases). The germline CDR1 and CDR2 sequences are ENHRY and SYGVKD. The V gene lost 10 bases and the J gene lost 5 bases, with 21 bases spanning the gap. The CDR3 length is 14 residues. CDR3 bases: TGTGCCACGGTGGGGGCCGCGGGTGTCCACGAGCAGTACTTC. Translating gives CATVGAAGVHEQYF.

The V and J genes are TRBV14 and TRBJ2-2; D is possibly TRBD1 (6 bases). CDR1 is SGHDN, CDR2 FVKESK, per germline. V was cut by 2 bases and J by 4 bases, with 14 bases left in between. The CDR3 has 16 amino acids. The CDR3 coding sequence is TGTGCCAGCAGCCAACCAACAGGGCTTGGCACCGGGGAGCTGTTTTTT. Translated: CASSQPTGLGTGELFF.

The chain carries TRBV28 and TRBJ1-5; D not certain. Germline-derived CDR1 and CDR2 are MDHEN and SYDVKM. V shed 7 bases and J shed 1 base, with 11 bases lying between them. The CDR3 is made up of 14 amino acids. The CDR3 reads CASTLPQSNQPQHF. Here the CDR3 DNA reads TGTGCCAGCACCCTCCCCCAGAGCAATCAGCCCCAGCATTTT.

This chain joins TRBV5-6 and TRBJ2-3; D is perhaps TRBD1 (6 bases). The CDR3 loop spans 16 amino acids. The germline V gene encodes CDR1 SGHDT and CDR2 YYEEEE. V gave up 4 bases and J gave up 3 bases, with 18 bases separating them. The CDR3 sequence is CASSQANREGTDTQYF. CDR3 sequence (DNA): TGTGCCAGCAGCCAGGCCAACAGGGAAGGGACAGATACGCAGTATTTT.

About this clone itself: Distinct nucleotide sequences in the sample also encode this CDR3. The CDR3 loop reads CASSLGSSYGYTF. The CDR3 DNA sequence: TGTGCCAGCAGCCTAGGATCCAGCTATGGCTACACCTTC. This chain joins TRBV7-2 and TRBJ1-2; no reliable D call. In germline, CDR1 is SGHTA, CDR2 FQGNSA. The CDR3 loop spans 13 amino acids. Trimming left V 5 bases short and J 4 bases short, with 11 bases between.

V and J are TRBV28 and TRBJ1-2, with D possibly TRBD1 on 5 matching bases. The CDR3 runs 13 residues. Deletions cut 8 bases from V and 6 bases from J, with 16 bases between. In germline, CDR1 is MDHEN, CDR2 SYDVKM. CDR3 region: CASSEEGRNGYTF. The CDR3 nucleotides are TGTGCCAGCTCCGAGGAGGGGAGAAATGGCTACACCTTC.

The CDR3 region is CAWSRELYEQYF. In DNA form, the CDR3 reads TGTGCCTGGAGTCGGGAGCTCTACGAGCAGTACTTC. The V gene is TRBV30, the J gene TRBJ2-7; maybe TRBD2 (6 bases). There are 12 residues in the CDR3. Germline V CDR1 and CDR2: GTSNPN, SVGIG (reference sequence). V was shortened by 2 bases and J by 3 bases, with 8 bases between the two germline ends.

J is TRBJ1-5 and V is TRBV9; TRBD1 aligns across 8 bases. Germline values: CDR1 SGDLS, CDR2 YYNGEE. The length of the CDR3 is 15 residues. J was trimmed by 2 bases and V by 4 bases; bases with no gene match: 5. CDR3 region: CASSRTGQGNQPQHF. CDR3 nucleotides: TGTGCCAGCAGCAGGACAGGGCAAGGCAATCAGCCCCAGCATTTT.

This clone occurred a few times. The chain links TRBV11-2 to TRBJ2-5; 10 nucleotides match TRBD1. The DNA matches TRBJ2-7 better at its end, which makes the J call doubtful. Germline assignment: CDR1 SGHAT and CDR2 FQNNGV. The CDR3 runs 16 residues. Written as DNA, the CDR3 is TGTGCCAGCAGCAGTCTCCGGGACAGGGGCATCTACGAGCAGTACTTC. Residues: CASSSLRDRGIYEQYF.